The clone carrying this T cell receptor beta chain was seen at least ten times. The antigen is unknown. Germline V gene data show CDR1 as MNHEY and CDR2 as SMNVEV (reference sequence). V lost 4 bases and J lost 6, with 15 bases in between. The CDR3 runs to 14 residues. The source of the sample is a study of CD8 T cells in ankylosing spondylitis. Broader study findings: A TCR beta motif of about 8 highly homologous variants appeared characteristic of ankylosing spondylitis blood. Disease-linked clones, CD8+, were relatively rare in peripheral blood.

In making TCR beta libraries, quantitative 5'-RACE with molecular barcodes was used. TCRdb re-called the 5' RACE reads with MiXCR, one entry per CDR3 protein. The data hold fewer than 550,000 distinct CDR3 sequences, with about 5% observed a single time. The rearrangement links TRBV27 to TRBJ1-2; D uncertain. The sample consisted of blood, either unsorted or a sorted T cell fraction (not recorded which). This TCR was recovered from a male donor with ankylosing spondylitis. The CDR3 sequence: CASSSSEGRNGYTF. CDR3 DNA: TGTGCCAGCAGTTCATCCGAAGGGCGGAATGGCTACACCTTC.